The clone carrying this T cell receptor (beta chain) was detected ten times or more. What it recognizes is unknown. The CDR3 covers 12 residues. The V end was cut by 6 bases, the J end by 11 bases, with 17 bases between. Germline V gene data show CDR1 as SGHKS and CDR2 as YYEKEE (reference sequence). This specimen comes from a study of neurological immune-mediated disorders. Study conclusions and caveats: HTLV-1-associated myelopathy displayed the greatest TCR clonal expansion, and multiple sclerosis exhibited the smallest, lower than that of healthy controls. Among expanded clones, no CDR3 amino acid sequences were shared across subjects, a pattern suggesting private repertoires in all groups.

This sample's time point: longitudinal time-point 2. The study drew its healthy controls from blood bank volunteers in Maryland, USA. 5'RACE with 10-nucleotide random UMIs produced the cDNA. TCRdb redid the calling of the 5' RACE reads with MiXCR, one entry per CDR3 protein. The sample carries roughly 34,000 distinct CDR3 sequences, about an eighth recorded once. The source is a woman in her forties in good health. The material sequenced was PBMCs. V gene TRBV5-5 combines with J gene TRBJ1-1; D remains ambiguous. CDR3 region: CASTKVGGGAFF. For the CDR3, the DNA is TGTGCCAGCACCAAGGTGGGAGGTGGTGCTTTCTTT.